The clone carrying this T cell receptor beta chain was seen ten or more times. Its target is unknown. TCRdb re-called the 5' RACE reads through MiXCR, storing one row per CDR3 protein. The sample includes around 290,000 distinct CDR3 sequences, roughly 10% of them seen just once. The data originate from a study of identical twins. The V gene lost 5 bases and the J gene lost 5 bases, with 17 bases spanning the gap. Germline V gene lookup returns CDR1 SGHNT and CDR2 YYREEE (reference sequence). CDR3 length: 15 amino acids. Study observations and caveats: Modeled out-of-frame TCR alpha sharing in monozygotic twins fell below observed levels. Where out-of-frame alpha sequences were twin-shared, they showed excess low generation probability. Zero-insertion analyses could be partly confounded by invariant MAIT and iNKT cells.

This sample was shared with a second study, whose subject was yellow fever vaccine responses in identical twins.

The TCR was taken from a woman under 30 in good health. The V and J genes are TRBV5-4 and TRBJ2-1; D is perhaps TRBD1 or TRBD2 (5 bases each). Source material: CD8+ T cells sorted from blood. The CDR3 is CASSQPGTRDNEQFF. Written as DNA, the CDR3 is TGTGCCAGCAGTCAACCGGGGACCAGGGACAATGAGCAGTTCTTC.